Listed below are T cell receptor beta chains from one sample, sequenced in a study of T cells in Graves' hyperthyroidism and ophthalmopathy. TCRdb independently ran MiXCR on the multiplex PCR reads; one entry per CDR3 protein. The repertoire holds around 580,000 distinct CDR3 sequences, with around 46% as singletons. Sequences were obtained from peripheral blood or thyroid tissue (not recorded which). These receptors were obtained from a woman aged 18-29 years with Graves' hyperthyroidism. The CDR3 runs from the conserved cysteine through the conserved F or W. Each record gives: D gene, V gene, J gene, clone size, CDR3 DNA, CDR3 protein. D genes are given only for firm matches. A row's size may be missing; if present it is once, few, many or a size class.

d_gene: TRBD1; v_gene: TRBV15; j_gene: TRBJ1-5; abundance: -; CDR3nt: TGTGCCACCAGCAGGTTTCGCCCCGGGACAGGGGGCAATCAGCCCCAGCATTTT; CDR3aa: CATSRFRPGTGGNQPQHF
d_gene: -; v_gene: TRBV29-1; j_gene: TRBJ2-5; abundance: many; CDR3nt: TGCAGCGTCACTGACCCGGGGAGTAGAGAGACCCAGTACTTC; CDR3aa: CSVTDPGSRETQYF
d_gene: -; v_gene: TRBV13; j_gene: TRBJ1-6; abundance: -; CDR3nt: TGTGCCAGCACCGTAGGGGGGGATTATAATTCACCCCTCCACTTT; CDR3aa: CASTVGGDYNSPLHF
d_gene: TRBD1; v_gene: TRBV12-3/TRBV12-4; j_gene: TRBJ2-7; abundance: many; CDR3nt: TGTGCCAGCAGAGAGACAGGGCAGACCTACGAGCAGTACTTC; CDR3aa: CASRETGQTYEQYF
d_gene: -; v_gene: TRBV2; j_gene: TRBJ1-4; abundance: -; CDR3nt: TGTGCCAGCACCAGACCGTTTTTT; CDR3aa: CASTRPFF
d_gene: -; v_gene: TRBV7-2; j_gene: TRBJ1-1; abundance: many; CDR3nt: TGTGCCAGCAGCTTAGGGGTTGTTCGCACTGAAGCTTTCTTT; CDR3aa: CASSLGVVRTEAFF
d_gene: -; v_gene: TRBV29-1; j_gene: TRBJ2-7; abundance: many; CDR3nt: TGCAGCGTTGAAGATTACGAGCAGTACTTC; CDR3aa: CSVEDYEQYF
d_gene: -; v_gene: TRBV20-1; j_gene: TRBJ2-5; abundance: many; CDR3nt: TGCAGTGCCGTCCCCACTAGGCAAGAGACCCAGTACTTC; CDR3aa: CSAVPTRQETQYF
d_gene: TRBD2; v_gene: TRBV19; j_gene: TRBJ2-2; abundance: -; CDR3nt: TGTGCCAGTAGCGGACTAGCGGGAGCCACCGGGGAGCTGTTTTTT; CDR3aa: CASSGLAGATGELFF
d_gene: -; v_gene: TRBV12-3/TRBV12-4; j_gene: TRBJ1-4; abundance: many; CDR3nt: TGTGCCAGCAGTTTATCATCGGGTAATGAAAAACTGTTTTTT; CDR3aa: CASSLSSGNEKLFF
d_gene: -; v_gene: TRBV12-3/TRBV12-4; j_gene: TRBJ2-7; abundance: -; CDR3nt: TGTGCCAGCAGAGGATCCGCGGAGGGAAACGAGCAGTACTTC; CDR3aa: CASRGSAEGNEQYF
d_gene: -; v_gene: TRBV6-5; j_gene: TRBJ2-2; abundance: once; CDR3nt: TGTGCCAGCAGATTACCCAGGGGGGAGCTGTTTTTT; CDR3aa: CASRLPRGELFF
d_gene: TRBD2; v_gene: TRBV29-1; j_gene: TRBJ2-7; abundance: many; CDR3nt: TGCAGCACGACTAGCGGGACCTACGAGCAGTACTTC; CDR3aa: CSTTSGTYEQYF
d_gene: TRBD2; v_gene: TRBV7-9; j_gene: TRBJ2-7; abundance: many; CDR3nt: TGTGCCAGCAGCTTAAAGTCACTAGCGGGAGTCGAGCAGTACTTC; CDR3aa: CASSLKSLAGVEQYF
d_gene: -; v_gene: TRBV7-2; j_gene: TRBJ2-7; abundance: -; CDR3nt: TGTGCCAGCAGCCCTGACCAATACCCCTACAATGAGCAGTACTTC; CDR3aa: CASSPDQYPYNEQYF
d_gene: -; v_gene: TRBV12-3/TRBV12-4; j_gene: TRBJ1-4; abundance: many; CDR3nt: TGTGCCAGCAGTTTCGGGACCCCCGGAGAAAAACTGTTTTTT; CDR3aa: CASSFGTPGEKLFF
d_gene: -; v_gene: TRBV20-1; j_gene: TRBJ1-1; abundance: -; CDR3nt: TGCAGTGCTAGAGTTGGGGGGCGCTGGGCTTTCTTT; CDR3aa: CSARVGGRWAFF
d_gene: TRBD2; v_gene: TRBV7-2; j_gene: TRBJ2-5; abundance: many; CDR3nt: TGTGCCAGCAGCCCTAGACCGGTAGCGGGAGAGGAAGAGACCCAGTACTTC; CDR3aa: CASSPRPVAGEEETQYF
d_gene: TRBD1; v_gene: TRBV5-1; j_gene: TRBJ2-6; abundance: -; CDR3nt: TGCGCCAGCAGCCGGACAGGGGTGGCCAACGTCCTGACTTTC; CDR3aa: CASSRTGVANVLTF
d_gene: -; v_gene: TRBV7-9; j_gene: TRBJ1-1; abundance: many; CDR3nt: TGTGCCAGCAGGTTTGAGATGAACACTGAAGCTTTCTTT; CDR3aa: CASRFEMNTEAFF
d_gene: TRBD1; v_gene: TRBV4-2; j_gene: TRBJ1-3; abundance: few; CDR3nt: TGTGCCAGCAGACCTTTGGGGCAGGGGGCGCAGAGTGGAGGAAACACCATATATTTT; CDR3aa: CASRPLGQGAQSGGNTIYF
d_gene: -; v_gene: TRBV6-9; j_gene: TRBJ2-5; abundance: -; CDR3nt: TGTGCCAGCAGTGCTACCGGGGACACCCAAGAGACCCAGTACTTC; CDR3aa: CASSATGDTQETQYF
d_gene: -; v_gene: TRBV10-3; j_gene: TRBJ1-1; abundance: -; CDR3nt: TGTGCCATTCAACGTGGGAATGAAGCTTTCTTT; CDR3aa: CAIQRGNEAFF
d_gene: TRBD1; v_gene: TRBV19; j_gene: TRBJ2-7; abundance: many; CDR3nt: TGTGCCAGTAGTCGGGACAGGGACAACTACGAGCAGTACTTC; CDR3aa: CASSRDRDNYEQYF
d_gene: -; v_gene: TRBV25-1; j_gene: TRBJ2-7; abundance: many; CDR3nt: TGTGCCACCGAACAGGGAGTCTACGAGCAGTACTTC; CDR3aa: CATEQGVYEQYF
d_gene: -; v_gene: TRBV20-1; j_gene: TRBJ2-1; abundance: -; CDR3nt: TGCAGTGCTAGGTCTACCGGCGCCGACTGGTACAATGAGCAGTTCTTC; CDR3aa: CSARSTGADWYNEQFF
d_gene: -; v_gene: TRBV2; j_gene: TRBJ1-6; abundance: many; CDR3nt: TGTGCCACCCGTTCAGGGGTAGGCTCACCCCTCCACTTT; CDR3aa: CATRSGVGSPLHF
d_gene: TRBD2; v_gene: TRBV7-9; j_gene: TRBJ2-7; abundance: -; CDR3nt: TGTGCCAGCAGCGTTAGCGGGAGGGACAGGGCATACGAGCAGTACTTC; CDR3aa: CASSVSGRDRAYEQYF
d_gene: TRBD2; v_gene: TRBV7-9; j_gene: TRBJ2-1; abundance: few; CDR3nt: TGTGCCTGCGAGCGGGAGGGCGATGAGCAGTTCTTC; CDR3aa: CACEREGDEQFF
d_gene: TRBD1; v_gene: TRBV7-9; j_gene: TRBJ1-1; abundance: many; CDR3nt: TGTGCCAGCAGCTTAGAGTCCCCGGGACAGGGGGTCACTGAAGCTTTCTTT; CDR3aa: CASSLESPGQGVTEAFF
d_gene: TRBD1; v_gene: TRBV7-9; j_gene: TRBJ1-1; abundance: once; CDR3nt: TGTGCCAGCAGCTTAAACAGGGGGGCCACTGAAGCTTTCTTT; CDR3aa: CASSLNRGATEAFF
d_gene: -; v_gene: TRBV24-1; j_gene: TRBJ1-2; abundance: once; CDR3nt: TGTGCCACCAGTGACGCAGGCTCCTATGGCTACACCTTC; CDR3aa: CATSDAGSYGYTF
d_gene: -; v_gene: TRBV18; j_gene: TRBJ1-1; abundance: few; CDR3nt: TGTGCCAGCTCGCCCACAGCAGAATTGAACACTGAAGCTTTCTTT; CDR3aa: CASSPTAELNTEAFF
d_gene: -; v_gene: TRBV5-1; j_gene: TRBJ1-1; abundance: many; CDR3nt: TGCGCCAGCAGCTTGGTTGCGGGGTCTGAAGCTTTCTTT; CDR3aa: CASSLVAGSEAFF
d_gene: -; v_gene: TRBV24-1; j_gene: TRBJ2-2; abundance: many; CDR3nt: TGTGCCACCAGTGTTCTAGCCGGGGAGCTGTTTTTT; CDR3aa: CATSVLAGELFF
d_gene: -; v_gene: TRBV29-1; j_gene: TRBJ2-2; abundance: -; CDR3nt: TGCAGCGTTGAGGCAGGCAACACCGGGGAGCTGTTTTTT; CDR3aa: CSVEAGNTGELFF
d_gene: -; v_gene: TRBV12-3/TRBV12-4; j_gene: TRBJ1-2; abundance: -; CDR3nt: TGTGCCAGCGGCCTAGGGTCAGGCATTAACTATGGCTACACCTTC; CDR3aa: CASGLGSGINYGYTF
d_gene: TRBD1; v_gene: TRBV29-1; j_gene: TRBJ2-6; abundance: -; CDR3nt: TGCAGCGTTAGGGCAGGGGGTATGCCCATCAACGTCCTGACTTTC; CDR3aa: CSVRAGGMPINVLTF
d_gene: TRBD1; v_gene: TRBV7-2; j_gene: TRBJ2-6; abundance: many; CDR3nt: TGTGCCAGCAGCTCGAGGGGACAGGGTCGCTCTGGGGCCAACGTCCTGACTTTC; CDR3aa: CASSSRGQGRSGANVLTF
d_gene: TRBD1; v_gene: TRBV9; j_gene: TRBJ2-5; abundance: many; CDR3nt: TGTGCCAGCAGCGGACAGGGGGCGGACCGGGGGGAGACCCAGTACTTC; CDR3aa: CASSGQGADRGETQYF
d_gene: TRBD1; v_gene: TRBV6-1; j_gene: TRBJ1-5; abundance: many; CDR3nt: TGTGCCACTAGAGACGGGACAGTCCGTAGCAATCAGCCCCAGCATTTT; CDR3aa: CATRDGTVRSNQPQHF
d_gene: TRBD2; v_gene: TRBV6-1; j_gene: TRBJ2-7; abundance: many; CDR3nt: TGTGCCAGCAGTCAAAGGGGCCGACTAGCGGAGATGGAGTACTTC; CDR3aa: CASSQRGRLAEMEYF
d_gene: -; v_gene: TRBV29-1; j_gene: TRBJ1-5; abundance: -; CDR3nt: TGCAGCGTTGAATCGGTAGCGGGAGGGCCCCAGCATTTT; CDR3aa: CSVESVAGGPQHF
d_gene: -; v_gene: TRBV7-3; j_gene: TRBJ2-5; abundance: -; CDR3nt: TGTGCCAGCAGCTCAGCAGCGGGCCCCTCGGAGACCCAGTACTTC; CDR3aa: CASSSAAGPSETQYF
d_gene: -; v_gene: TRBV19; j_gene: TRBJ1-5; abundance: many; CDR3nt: TGTGCCAGTAGTTCGGGGGTCGATCAGCCCCAGCATTTT; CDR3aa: CASSSGVDQPQHF
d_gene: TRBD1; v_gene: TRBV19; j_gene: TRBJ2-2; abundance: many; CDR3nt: TGTGCCAGTAGTATAGGAGGGGGTTGGGACAGAAGAAACACCGGGGAGCTGTTTTTT; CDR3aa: CASSIGGGWDRRNTGELFF
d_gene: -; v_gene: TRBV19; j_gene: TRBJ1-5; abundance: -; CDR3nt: TGTGCCTGGAGCGGTGGCCTTAGCAATCAGCCCCAGCATTTT; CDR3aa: CAWSGGLSNQPQHF
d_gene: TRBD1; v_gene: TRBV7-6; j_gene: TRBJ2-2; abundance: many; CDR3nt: TGTGCCAGCAGCTTTGCCGGGACAGGGGCCACCGGGGAGCTGTTTTTT; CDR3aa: CASSFAGTGATGELFF
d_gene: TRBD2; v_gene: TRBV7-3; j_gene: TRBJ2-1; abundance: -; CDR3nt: TGTGCCAGCAGCTTAACTCTGGGCGGGAGGGATGAGCAGTTCTTC; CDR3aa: CASSLTLGGRDEQFF
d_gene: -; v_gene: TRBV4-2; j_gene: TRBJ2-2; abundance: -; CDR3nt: TGTGCCAGCAGCAAAGACGTAGGGTCCCTAACCGGGGAGCTGTTTTTT; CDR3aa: CASSKDVGSLTGELFF
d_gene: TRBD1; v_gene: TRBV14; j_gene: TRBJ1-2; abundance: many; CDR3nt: TGTGCCAGCAGCCAGACAGGGGGGGCTAACTATGGCTACACCTTC; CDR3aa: CASSQTGGANYGYTF
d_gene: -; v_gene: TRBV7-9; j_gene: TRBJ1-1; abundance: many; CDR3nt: TGTGCCAGCAGCTTAAGAGGGGGGGACACTGAAGCTTTCTTT; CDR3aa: CASSLRGGDTEAFF
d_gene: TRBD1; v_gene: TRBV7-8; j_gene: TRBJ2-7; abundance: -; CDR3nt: TGTGCCAGCAGCCGGACAGGGCAAATCGACGAGCAGTACTTC; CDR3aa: CASSRTGQIDEQYF
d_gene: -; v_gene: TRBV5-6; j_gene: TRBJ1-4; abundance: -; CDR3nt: TGTGCCAGCACCTTTGGGGCAGTTGCAACTAATGAAAAACTGTTTTTT; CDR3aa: CASTFGAVATNEKLFF
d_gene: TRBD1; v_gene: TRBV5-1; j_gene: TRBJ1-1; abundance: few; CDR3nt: TGCGCCAGCAGCTTGGAAGGCGGCAGGGGGCTGGCTTTCTTT; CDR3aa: CASSLEGGRGLAFF
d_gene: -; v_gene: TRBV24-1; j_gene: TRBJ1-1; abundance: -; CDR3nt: TGTGCTACGGTCCGGGGGACTGAAGCTTTCTTT; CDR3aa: CATVRGTEAFF
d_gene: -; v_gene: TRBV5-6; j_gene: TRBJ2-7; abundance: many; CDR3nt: TGTGCCAGCAGCTTGGGGCCAGGGAACTCCGAGCAGTACTTC; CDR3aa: CASSLGPGNSEQYF
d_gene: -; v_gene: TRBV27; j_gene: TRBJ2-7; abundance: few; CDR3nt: TGTGCCAGCAGTATCCGGAGACAGCCCTACGAGCAGTACTTC; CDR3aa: CASSIRRQPYEQYF